This TCR beta chain was sequenced in a study of post-analysis software for immune sequencing data. Across the whole study: The disease courses covered relapsing-remitting, secondary progressive and progressive-relapsing multiple sclerosis.

TCR beta cDNA libraries included unique molecular identifiers. TCRdb reprocessed the PCR reads via MiXCR and lists one record per CDR3 protein. The table records about half a million distinct CDR3 sequences, roughly 45% of them present only once. Study-level results: Normalized Chao1 diversity was significantly reduced in patients versus controls. Controls showed lower frequencies than patients for roughly 5 TRBV segments, and TRBV5-6, TRBV5-1 and TRBV20-1 were among these. Batch-matched samples strongly co-clustered by F measure.

Deletions cut 4 bases from V and 2 bases from J, with 15 bases between. CDR3 length equals 14 residues. Germline V gene sequence: CDR1 SQVTM, CDR2 ANQGSEA. For this clonotype: Its antigen is unknown.

V and J are TRBV29-1 and TRBJ2-7, with D possibly matching TRBD1 (6 bases). The clonotype comes from a girl aged 10 to 17 with multiple sclerosis. The source material was blood. CDR3 region: CSVGPKTGTYEQYF. The CDR3 DNA sequence: TGCAGCGTTGGACCTAAGACAGGTACCTACGAGCAGTACTTC.